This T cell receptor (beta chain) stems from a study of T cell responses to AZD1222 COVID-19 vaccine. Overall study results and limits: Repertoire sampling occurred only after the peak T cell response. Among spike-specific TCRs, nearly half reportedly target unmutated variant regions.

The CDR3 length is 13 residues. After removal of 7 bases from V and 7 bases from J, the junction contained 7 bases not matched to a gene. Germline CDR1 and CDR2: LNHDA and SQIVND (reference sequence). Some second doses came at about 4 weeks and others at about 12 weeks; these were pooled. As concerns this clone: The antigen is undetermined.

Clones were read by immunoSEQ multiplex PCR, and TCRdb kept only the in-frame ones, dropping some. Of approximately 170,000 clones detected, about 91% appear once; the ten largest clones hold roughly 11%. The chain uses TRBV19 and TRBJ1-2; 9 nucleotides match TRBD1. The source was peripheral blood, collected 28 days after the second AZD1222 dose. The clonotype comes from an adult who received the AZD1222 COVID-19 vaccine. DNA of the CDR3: TGTGCCAGTACCATTACAGGGGGCTTTGGCTACACCTTC. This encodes CASTITGGFGYTF.